The 16 T cell receptor beta chains given below trace back to one sample, sequenced in a study of T cell responses to AZD1222 COVID-19 vaccine. Assay used: immunoSEQ multiplex PCR; TCRdb lists only in-frame clones, some missing. The table includes about 180,000 clones, nearly 95% detected once. The sample here was peripheral blood, taken 28 days after the second AZD1222 dose. These receptors all come from an adult who received the AZD1222 COVID-19 vaccine.

J is TRBJ2-6 and V is TRBV18; unclear D gene. The CDR3 extends over 18 amino acids. Trimming took 4 bases from V and 0 from J, leaving 16 bases between them. CDR1 and CDR2 from the germline V gene are KGHSH and LQKENI. CDR3 sequence (DNA): TGTGCCAGCTCACAAGGCGAACCTATTAACTCTGGGGCCAACGTCCTGACTTTC. Protein product: CASSQGEPINSGANVLTF.

The V gene is TRBV28, the J gene TRBJ1-3, with D tentatively TRBD1 (5 bases). There are 16 residues in the CDR3. Per the germline V gene, CDR1 is MDHEN and CDR2 is SYDVKM. V lost 8 bases, J lost 2 bases, and 19 bases lay in between. In DNA form, the CDR3 reads TGTGCCAGCGGGGGATCCGAGGGGAGCCCTGGAAACACCATATATTTT. Protein: CASGGSEGSPGNTIYF.

The V and J genes are TRBV5-4 and TRBJ2-7; TRBD1 aligns across 7 bases. The CDR3 has 14 amino acids. Germline CDR1 SGHNT, CDR2 YYREEE (reference sequence). The trim removed 4 bases at V and 3 bases at J, leaving 7 bases unmatched. DNA of the CDR3: TGTGCCAGCAGCAACCGGGACAGCAACTACGAGCAGTACTTC. It is translated as CASSNRDSNYEQYF.

This rearrangement joins TRBV6-1 to TRBJ2-5; D is tentatively TRBD1 or TRBD2 (6 bases each). CDR3 length: 16 residues. Germline CDR1 and CDR2: MNHNS and SASEGT. Trimming shortened V by 0 bases and J by 4 bases, and 15 bases separated the two germline ends. The CDR3 DNA reads as TGTGCCAGCAGTGAAGCCGGGAGCACAGGGTTAGAGACCCAGTACTTC. Protein product: CASSEAGSTGLETQYF.

The CDR3 reads CASSTLMGTRTNGYTF. CDR3 in DNA: TGTGCCAGCAGCACCCTCATGGGGACACGGACTAATGGCTACACCTTC. The chain uses TRBV27 and TRBJ1-2; weak D call: TRBD1 (6 bases). The germline CDR1 and CDR2 sequences are MNHEY and SMNVEV (reference sequence). The CDR3 contains 16 residues. Trimming cost V 6 bases and J 6 bases, with 23 bases left between them.

The rearrangement uses TRBV19 and TRBJ1-2, with D possibly matching TRBD1 (6 bases). The CDR3 loop spans 13 amino acids. Germline CDR1 is LNHDA and CDR2 is SQIVND (reference sequence). Trimming left V 7 bases short and J 6 bases short, with 15 bases between. The CDR3 loop reads CASTGPGADGYTF. CDR3 in DNA: TGTGCCAGTACAGGGCCGGGGGCCGATGGCTACACCTTC.

The chain employs TRBV7-3 and TRBJ2-7; 8 positions agree with TRBD2. CDR1 is SGHTA and CDR2 is FQGTGA in the germline V gene. There are 15 residues in the CDR3. Unmatched junction bases numbered 8, after V lost 2 bases and J lost 5 bases. CDR3 protein: CASSLLPGGVHEQYF. For the CDR3, the DNA is TGTGCCAGCAGCTTATTGCCGGGAGGGGTCCACGAGCAGTACTTC.

The gene calls are TRBV6-2 or TRBV6-3 and TRBJ2-3, with D maybe TRBD2 (6 bases). CDR1 MNHEY and CDR2 SVGEGT come from the germline V gene. This CDR3 contains 12 residues. Trimming cost V 2 bases and J 6 bases, with 6 bases left between them. The CDR3 nucleotides are TGTGCCAGCAGTTACCGGGAGGATACGCAGTATTTT. It encodes CASSYREDTQYF.

The CDR3: CASSQGSSRGIYEQYF. As DNA, the CDR3 is TGCGCCAGCAGCCAAGGAAGTTCCAGGGGAATCTACGAGCAGTACTTC. V usage is TRBV4-1 and J usage is TRBJ2-7; TRBD1 might be the D (6 bases). The V end was cut by 1 base, the J end by 3 bases, with 16 bases between. This CDR3 is built from 16 residues. Germline assignment: CDR1 MGHRA and CDR2 YSYEKL.

This clone was seen once. The chain uses TRBV3-1 (or the pseudogene TRBV3-2) and TRBJ1-6; possible D gene TRBD1, 6 bases. The V end lost 6 bases, the J end lost 10 bases, and 10 bases lay between the germline ends. Germline V gene sequence: CDR1 LGHDT, CDR2 YNNKEL (reference sequence). The CDR3 has 12 amino acids. CDR3 loop: CASRSGVSPLHF. The CDR3 DNA reads as TGTGCCAGCAGGTCAGGGGTCTCACCCCTCCACTTT.

The chain carries TRBV7-2 and TRBJ2-3; D call uncertain. V lost 6 bases and J lost 4, with 11 bases in between. This CDR3 spans 13 amino acids. Germline lookup yields CDR1 SGHTA and CDR2 FQGNSA. The CDR3 is CASRNPTPDTQYF. The CDR3 nucleotides read TGTGCCAGCAGAAACCCTACCCCAGATACGCAGTATTTT. The full variable domain, completed using reference TRBV7-2 and TRBJ2-3, is GAGVSQSPSNKVTEKGKDVELRCDPISGHTALYWYRQSLGQGLEFLIYFQGNSAPDKSGLPSDRFSAERTGGSVSTLTIQRTQQEDSAVYLCASRNPTPDTQYFGPGTRLTVL.

The V and J genes are TRBV21-1 and TRBJ1-5; the D call in the table, TRBD1, was not verified against the DNA. TRBV21-1 is a documented pseudogene. This CDR3 is 13 amino acids long. The CDR3 DNA sequence: TGTGCCAGCAGCAAAGTCAGGAATCAGCCCCAGCATTTT. Translation: CASSKVRNQPQHF.

This rearrangement joins TRBV28 to TRBJ2-7, with 10 nucleotides matching TRBD1. The CDR3 contains 15 residues. Looked up from germline, CDR1 is MDHEN and CDR2 is SYDVKM. Trimming cost V 6 bases and J 2 bases; bases outside gene matches: 7. CDR3 bases: TGTGCCAGCAGCCCTGGGGGACAGGGGACCTACGAGCAGTACTTC. Its translation is CASSPGGQGTYEQYF.

V gene TRBV7-9 combines with J gene TRBJ2-7; 10 positions match TRBD1. Unmatched junction bases numbered 4, after V lost 5 bases and J lost 6 bases. The CDR3 has 13 residues. Germline V gives CDR1 SEHNR, CDR2 FQNEAQ (reference sequence). The CDR3 region is CASSRGQGREQYF. The CDR3 nucleotides read TGTGCCAGCAGCCGGGGACAGGGGCGCGAGCAGTACTTC.

The V call is TRBV7-2, the J call TRBJ2-7; the match to TRBD2 covers 7 bases. This CDR3 spans 15 amino acids. Germline values: CDR1 SGHTA, CDR2 FQGNSA. V trimming: 3 bases; J trimming: 1 base; junction bases outside the gene matches: 6. The CDR3 protein is CASSFGLGPSYEQYF. Here the CDR3 DNA reads TGTGCCAGCAGCTTTGGACTAGGCCCTTCCTACGAGCAGTACTTC. Looking up the rest from reference TRBV7-2 and TRBJ2-7 gives the full variable domain: GAGVSQSPSNKVTEKGKDVELRCDPISGHTALYWYRQSLGQGLEFLIYFQGNSAPDKSGLPSDRFSAERTGGSVSTLTIQRTQQEDSAVYLCASSFGLGPSYEQYFGPGTRLTVT.

This rearrangement joins TRBV24-1 to TRBJ1-2, with D maybe TRBD1 (5 bases). This CDR3 region has 14 residues. V lost 0 bases and J lost 8, with 12 bases in between. Germline loops: CDR1 KGHDR, CDR2 SFDVKD. The CDR3 nucleotides read TGTGCCACCAGTGATTTGGGCAGGGAGCAGGGCTACACCTTC. The encoded protein is CATSDLGREQGYTF.